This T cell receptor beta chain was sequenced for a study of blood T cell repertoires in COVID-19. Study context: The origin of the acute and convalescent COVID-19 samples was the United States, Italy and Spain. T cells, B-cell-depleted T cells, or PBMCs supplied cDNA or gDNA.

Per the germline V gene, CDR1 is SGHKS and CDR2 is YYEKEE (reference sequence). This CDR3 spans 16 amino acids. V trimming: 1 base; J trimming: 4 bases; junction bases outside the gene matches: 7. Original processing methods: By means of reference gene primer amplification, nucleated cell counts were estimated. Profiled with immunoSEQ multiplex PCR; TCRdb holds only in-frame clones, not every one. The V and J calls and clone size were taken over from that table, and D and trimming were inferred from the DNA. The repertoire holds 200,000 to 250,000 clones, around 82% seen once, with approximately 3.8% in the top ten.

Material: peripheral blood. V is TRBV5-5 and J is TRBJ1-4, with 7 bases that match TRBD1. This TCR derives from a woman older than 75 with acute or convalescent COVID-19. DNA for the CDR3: TGTGCCAGCAGCTTGACCCCGGACAGGAATAATGAAAAACTGTTTTTT. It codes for CASSLTPDRNNEKLFF.